This TCR beta chain appears in the sequencing data of a study of blood T cell repertoires in COVID-19. Overall study: T cells, B-cell-depleted T cells, or PBMCs provided the cDNA or gDNA that served as material.

In the study's own analysis: The assay estimated nucleated cells by amplifying reference gene primers. The table came from immunoSEQ multiplex PCR; TCRdb's copy has only in-frame clones and leaves some out. The V and J calls and clone size were taken over from that table, and D and trimming were inferred from the DNA. The repertoire holds fewer than 90,000 clones, with about three quarters as singletons. The CDR3 sequence is 18 residues long. After removal of 4 bases from V and 0 bases from J, the junction contained 11 bases not matched to a gene. Germline CDR1 reads LGHNA; CDR2 reads YNFKEQ. This clone has just one count.

This receptor was taken from a human donor in a cohort sampled during active COVID-19. This sequence joins TRBV4-2 and TRBJ2-2; 7 positions match TRBD2. Material for sequencing was peripheral blood. The CDR3 here is CASSPIGVAGANTGELFF. Here the CDR3 DNA reads TGTGCCAGCAGCCCGATTGGGGTCGCGGGGGCGAACACCGGGGAGCTGTTTTTT.